This is a list of T cell receptor beta chains from one sample in a study of T cells in tuberculosis. Data came from immunoSEQ multiplex PCR; TCRdb stores just in-frame clones and leaves some out. The sample lists tens of thousands of clones; approximately 95% were seen once. The specimen was PBMCs. The receptor source for this set is a donor aged 10-29 years with latent tuberculosis or without tuberculosis infection. CDR3s include the opening cysteine and the closing phenylalanine or tryptophan. Fields, in order: J gene, clone size, V gene, D gene, CDR3 DNA, CDR3 protein. The D gene is left open where the match is weak. Size is stated for part of the rows, as once, few or many counts, or as a class when the clone is expanded.

>TRBJ2-7|NA|TRBV11-2|NA
TGTGCCAGCAGCTTAGTCCCAGCGAAGGTCTCCTACGAGCAGTACTTC
CASSLVPAKVSYEQYF
>TRBJ2-5|NA|TRBV2|NA
TGTGCCAGCAAACCATTCTACTGGGCTGGAGAGACCCAGTACTTC
CASKPFYWAGETQYF
>TRBJ2-7|NA|TRBV6-6|NA
TGTGCCAGCAGCGGACAGAGCTACGAGCAGTACTTC
CASSGQSYEQYF
>TRBJ1-2|NA|TRBV6-4|TRBD1
TGTGCCAGCAGTCCCGAGGGGGCGAACTATGGCTACACCTTC
CASSPEGANYGYTF
>TRBJ2-1|NA|TRBV4-3|NA
TGCGCCAGCAGCCAAGATAGTCTAGTGAGGGAGCAGTTCTTC
CASSQDSLVREQFF
>TRBJ1-4|NA|TRBV11-2|NA
TGTGCCAGCAGCGCGAAGTCTTTCAATGAAAAACTGTTTTTT
CASSAKSFNEKLFF
>TRBJ1-1|NA|TRBV9|TRBD1
TGTGCCAGCAGCCCCCTGGACAGGGTGCAGACCAAGAACACTGAAGCTTTCTTT
CASSPLDRVQTKNTEAFF
>TRBJ2-7|NA|TRBV5-1|TRBD1
TGCGCCAGCAGCTTGGTCTGGGACAGGGTCCACGAGCAGTACTTC
CASSLVWDRVHEQYF
>TRBJ1-2|NA|TRBV6-1|NA
TGTGCCAGCAGTGAAGCTTCCGACTATGGCTACACCTTC
CASSEASDYGYTF
>TRBJ2-5|NA|TRBV2|TRBD2
TGTGCCAGCAGTCGGCATTTAGCGGGACCAGTGGCGACCCAGTACTTC
CASSRHLAGPVATQYF
>TRBJ1-1|NA|TRBV5-1|NA
TGCGCCAGCAGCTTGGGACAGTGGAACACTGAAGCTTTCTTT
CASSLGQWNTEAFF
>TRBJ1-2|NA|TRBV2|NA
TGTGCCAGCAGTATTACAGGGAGGGATGGTGGCTACACCTTC
CASSITGRDGGYTF
>TRBJ2-1|NA|TRBV27|TRBD2
TGTGCCAGCAGTTTATACGGACTAGCGGGTAATGAGCAGTTCTTC
CASSLYGLAGNEQFF
>TRBJ2-7|NA|TRBV28|TRBD1
TGTGCCAGCAGTTTCCCCTTCAGACGCCTTGACAGGGGGGGCTACGAGCAGTACTTC
CASSFPFRRLDRGGYEQYF
>TRBJ2-5|NA|TRBV5-1|NA
TGCGCCAGCAGCTTGGCGCCGGGGGTCCAAGAGACCCAGTACTTC
CASSLAPGVQETQYF
>TRBJ2-2|once|TRBV5-1|NA
TGCGCCAGCAGCTTGTCAGGGGTCGGGGAGCTGTTTTTT
CASSLSGVGELFF
>TRBJ1-1|NA|TRBV7-8|NA
TGTGCCAGCAGTTTCGGACAGCCGAACACTGAAGCTTTCTTT
CASSFGQPNTEAFF
>TRBJ1-5|NA|TRBV28|NA
TGTGCCAGCAGTTCCTCAGGCGACCTGGATCAGCCCCAGCATTTT
CASSSSGDLDQPQHF
>TRBJ2-7|NA|TRBV4-1|TRBD2
TGCGCCAGCAGCCCCGGGACTATCTACGAGCAGTACTTC
CASSPGTIYEQYF
>TRBJ1-1|NA|TRBV11-2|NA
TGTGCCAGCAGCTCCCCGAGGACTGAAGCTTTCTTT
CASSSPRTEAFF
>TRBJ2-3|NA|TRBV4-3|NA
TGCGCCAGCAGCGCCCGAATTTCTAGGCTCACAGATACGCAGTATTTT
CASSARISRLTDTQYF
>TRBJ2-3|NA|TRBV6-4|NA
TGTGCCAGCAGTGACTCGCGGGACACAGATACGCAGTATTTT
CASSDSRDTDTQYF
>TRBJ1-5|NA|TRBV11-2|TRBD1
TGTGCCAGCAGCTTAGATGGGACAGCAGGCAATCAGCCCCAGCATTTT
CASSLDGTAGNQPQHF